The 32 T cell receptor beta chains listed next were all sequenced from one sample in a study of T cells after yellow fever vaccination. TCRdb re-derived calls from the 5' RACE reads in MiXCR, one entry per CDR3 protein. The table lists under 250,000 distinct CDR3 sequences, 6.9% of them singletons. The sample consisted of CD4+ T cells sorted from PBMCs, taken 15 days after the yellow fever booster vaccination. The source is a man younger than 40 who received the YFV17D yellow fever vaccine.

This clonotype was seen at least ten times. This chain connects TRBV6-1 to TRBJ2-1; 8 positions agree with TRBD2. The V gene end was trimmed by 7 bases and the J gene end by 0 bases; junction bases not matched to a gene: 5. The CDR3 is made up of 15 amino acids. Per the germline V gene, CDR1 is MNHNS and CDR2 is SASEGT. The CDR3: CASTLGTSSYNEQFF. The CDR3 coding sequence is TGTGCCAGCACCCTAGGGACTAGCTCCTACAATGAGCAGTTCTTC.

This clonotype was counted between two and nine times. The chain carries TRBV12-3 or TRBV12-4 and TRBJ2-7; D remains unclear. V was trimmed by 2 bases and J by 0 bases, leaving 5 bases between them. The CDR3 totals 13 residues. CDR3: CASSLHSSYEQYF. CDR3 nucleotide sequence: TGTGCCAGCAGTTTACACAGCTCCTACGAGCAGTACTTC.

This clonotype has ten or more counts. The V call is TRBV7-2, the J call TRBJ1-2; D gene ambiguous. The V end was cut by 5 bases, the J end by 4 bases, with 17 bases between. CDR1 and CDR2 (germline): SGHTA, FQGNSA. This CDR3 is 15 amino acids long. For the CDR3, the DNA is TGTGCCAGCAGCGTCGGTGGTGGCAGCCTCTATGGCTACACCTTC. Its protein is CASSVGGGSLYGYTF.

The chain carries TRBV10-2 and TRBJ2-7, with TRBD1 identical over 7 bases. CDR1 and CDR2 (germline): WSHSY, SAAADI. The CDR3 covers 12 residues. J lost 8 bases, V lost 8 bases, and 9 bases had no gene match. CDR3 residues: CASGDRPTKQYF. CDR3 bases: TGCGCCAGCGGGGACAGACCTACGAAGCAGTACTTC.

This chain links TRBV7-9 with TRBJ1-2; weak D call: TRBD1 (5 bases). Between the trimmed V and J ends, which lost 7 bases and 8 bases, there was a span of 14 bases. The CDR3 has 12 residues. The germline gives CDR1 SEHNR, CDR2 FQNEAQ (reference sequence). CDR3 sequence: CASTLDGGGYTF. DNA of the CDR3: TGTGCCAGCACCCTAGACGGGGGGGGCTACACCTTC.

The DNA of the CDR3 is TGCGCCAGCAGCTTAAGCCCCGGGGGCCAAGAGACCCAGTACTTC. Translating it yields CASSLSPGGQETQYF. This rearrangement joins TRBV5-1 to TRBJ2-5, with D possibly being TRBD2 (6 bases). The V end lost 2 bases, the J end lost 1 base, and 12 bases lay between the germline ends. Germline CDR1 is SGHRS and CDR2 is YFSETQ. The CDR3 has 15 residues.

V usage is TRBV28 and J usage is TRBJ1-5, with a weak D call TRBD1 (5 bases). Trimming removed 3 bases from V and 5 bases from J, with 14 bases in between. The CDR3 loop spans 15 amino acids. Germline V CDR1 and CDR2: MDHEN, SYDVKM. The DNA for the CDR3 is TGTGCCAGCAGTTTTTCCGGGACGGCGGATCAGCCCCAGCATTTT. Protein product: CASSFSGTADQPQHF.

This clonotype was seen a handful of times. This chain's CDR3 is CASNDRASYNEQFF. CDR3 nucleotides: TGTGCCAGCAACGACCGGGCCTCCTACAATGAGCAGTTCTTC. The rearrangement uses TRBV25-1 and TRBJ2-1; unclear D gene. Germline CDR1 and CDR2: MGHDK and SYGVNS. The CDR3 runs to 14 residues. The V end lost 7 bases, the J end lost 0 bases, and 10 bases lay between the germline ends.

The V and J genes are TRBV20-1 and TRBJ2-7; 7 bases align to TRBD2. The CDR3 runs to 18 residues. V lost 5 bases to trimming and J lost 4 bases; unmatched junction nucleotides: 23. In germline, CDR1 is DFQATT, CDR2 SNEGSKA (reference sequence). CDR3 sequence: CSARGRPGSERGDYEQYF. In DNA, the CDR3 is TGCAGTGCTCGCGGACGCCCAGGTTCCGAGCGGGGAGATTACGAGCAGTACTTC.

V and J are TRBV12-3 or TRBV12-4 and TRBJ2-1; no definite D call. V was clipped by 7 bases and J by 9 bases, with 19 bases between them. The CDR3 covers 14 residues. The CDR3 region is CASNPDSGRGEQFF. CDR3 sequence (DNA): TGTGCCAGCAACCCCGATTCCGGTCGTGGTGAGCAGTTCTTC.

This chain links TRBV20-1 with TRBJ2-4; a weak D match, TRBD2 (6 bases). The CDR3 is 15 amino acids. Germline loops: CDR1 DFQATT, CDR2 SNEGSKA (reference sequence). The V gene lost 6 bases and the J gene lost 0 bases, with 15 bases spanning the gap. CDR3 region: CSAAGGPIAKNIQYF. For the CDR3, the DNA is TGCAGTGCGGCCGGGGGACCGATAGCCAAAAACATTCAGTACTTC.

On this clonotype: One base away lies a much larger clone, so this may be a sequencing read error. This chain uses TRBV20-1 with TRBJ1-5; D is undetermined. V dropped 5 bases and J dropped 6 bases, with 5 bases sitting between them. The CDR3 has 10 amino acids. The germline V gene encodes CDR1 DFQATT and CDR2 SNEGSKA (reference sequence). Written as DNA, the CDR3 is TGCAGTGCTGGACTTCAGCCCCAGCATTTT. The encoded protein is CSAGLQPQHF.

The V call is TRBV7-2, the J call TRBJ2-1, with a weak D call TRBD1 (5 bases). Germline V CDR1 and CDR2: SGHTA, FQGNSA. CDR3 length equals 13 residues. V shed 7 bases and J shed 8 bases, with 15 bases lying between them. The CDR3 region is CASTPTGRDEQFF. The DNA of the CDR3 is TGTGCCAGCACCCCTACAGGTCGGGATGAGCAGTTCTTC. Combining the CDR3 with reference TRBV7-2 and TRBJ2-1 gives the whole variable domain GAGVSQSPSNKVTEKGKDVELRCDPISGHTALYWYRQSLGQGLEFLIYFQGNSAPDKSGLPSDRFSAERTGGSVSTLTIQRTQQEDSAVYLCASTPTGRDEQFFGPGTRLTVL.

J is TRBJ2-5 and V is TRBV20-1, with D perhaps TRBD2 (6 bases). Trimming took 2 bases from V and 2 from J, leaving 9 bases between them. Germline V lookup: CDR1 DFQATT, CDR2 SNEGSKA (reference sequence). The CDR3 totals 13 residues. DNA for the CDR3: TGCAGTGCTAGACCTAGCGCACAAGAGACCCAGTACTTC. As protein: CSARPSAQETQYF.

This clonotype was observed many times. The genes are TRBV24-1 and TRBJ2-7; 7 bases fit TRBD1. The CDR3 covers 13 residues. Germline V gene sequence: CDR1 KGHDR, CDR2 SFDVKD. V shed 4 bases and J 5 bases; nucleotides not matched to a gene: 4. The CDR3 DNA sequence: TGTGCCACCAGTGAAGCCGGGACAGACGAGCAGTACTTC. Translated: CATSEAGTDEQYF.

The V call is TRBV19, the J call TRBJ2-1, with D possibly being TRBD1 (6 bases). The CDR3 spans 17 residues. V was trimmed by 4 bases and J by 0 bases, leaving 16 bases between them. Germline CDR1 LNHDA, CDR2 SQIVND (reference sequence). CDR3 protein: CASSTDRVASSYNEQFF. In DNA form, the CDR3 reads TGTGCCAGTAGTACGGACAGAGTAGCTAGCTCCTACAATGAGCAGTTCTTC.

The chain has TRBV12-3 or TRBV12-4 and TRBJ1-5; weak D call: TRBD1 (5 bases). The CDR3 is made up of 13 amino acids. Between the trimmed V and J ends, which lost 1 base and 11 bases, there was a span of 12 bases. This CDR3 is CASSLVQEITQHF. In DNA form, the CDR3 reads TGTGCCAGCAGTTTAGTACAGGAAATCACCCAGCATTTT.

This clonotype was seen repeatedly, ten times or more. The chain recombines TRBV25-1 with TRBJ2-7; TRBD1 might be the D (6 bases). Per the germline V gene, CDR1 is MGHDK and CDR2 is SYGVNS. Deletions cut 6 bases from V and 4 bases from J, with 10 bases between. CDR3 length equals 12 residues. CDR3 protein: CASRATGYEQYF. CDR3 bases: TGTGCCAGCAGAGCCACAGGGTACGAGCAGTACTTC.

This clonotype was observed a few times. The chain has TRBV20-1 and TRBJ2-7; 9 nucleotides align to TRBD1. The V gene's germline CDR1 is DFQATT and CDR2 SNEGSKA (reference sequence). V was clipped by 3 bases and J by 2 bases; unmatched bases: 8. This CDR3 comprises 15 residues. In DNA form, the CDR3 reads TGCAGTGCTAGGGAGGTCCGGACAGGGGCCTACGAGCAGTACTTC. It translates to CSAREVRTGAYEQYF.

This chain joins TRBV5-1 and TRBJ2-5; D possibly corresponds to TRBD2 (5 bases). Germline assignment: CDR1 SGHRS and CDR2 YFSETQ. This CDR3 has 13 amino acids. Trimming took off 2 bases at V and 4 bases at J, with 9 bases between the two ends. The CDR3 protein is CASSFEGRETQYF. The DNA for the CDR3 is TGCGCCAGCAGCTTCGAAGGGAGAGAGACCCAGTACTTC.

The chain recombines TRBV20-1 with TRBJ1-1, with D uncertain. The length of the CDR3 is 15 residues. Trimming pared 0 bases from V and 0 bases from J, leaving 11 bases between. CDR1 and CDR2 from the germline V gene are DFQATT and SNEGSKA (reference sequence). The CDR3 bases are TGCAGTGCTAGAGATTATCAGAACATGAACACTGAAGCTTTCTTT. Translating gives CSARDYQNMNTEAFF.

This clonotype came up many times. The V call is TRBV20-1, the J call TRBJ2-4; 8 bases line up with TRBD2. From germline, CDR1 is DFQATT and CDR2 SNEGSKA (reference sequence). The CDR3 covers 15 residues. With V trimmed by 4 bases and J by 7 bases, 12 bases remained unmatched. Here the CDR3 reads CSATPPGGVVNIQYF. In DNA form, the CDR3 reads TGCAGTGCTACTCCCCCGGGAGGGGTGGTGAACATTCAGTACTTC.

The CDR3 is CSAQAHTSGRDEQFF. The CDR3 bases are TGCAGTGCCCAGGCCCATACTAGCGGGAGGGATGAGCAGTTCTTC. The rearrangement links TRBV20-1 to TRBJ2-1, with 13 bases identical to TRBD2. The J segment lost 8 bases and the V segment lost 6 bases, leaving 10 bases of the junction unmatched. The CDR3 spans 15 residues. Per the germline V gene, CDR1 is DFQATT and CDR2 is SNEGSKA (reference sequence).

Comments on this clonotype: This may come from a read error, since a much larger clone is one base off. The chain employs TRBV7-2 and TRBJ2-5, with D unclear. This CDR3 comprises 14 residues. From germline, CDR1 is SGHTA and CDR2 FQGNSA. Trimming took off 1 base at V and 7 bases at J, with 13 bases between the two ends. The DNA for the CDR3 is TGTGCCAGCAGCTTAGACCCCAATAGAGGGACCCAGTACTTC. It codes for CASSLDPNRGTQYF.

This clonotype was seen ten or more times. V usage is TRBV28 and J usage is TRBJ1-5, with 10 bases fitting TRBD1. The V gene's germline CDR1 is MDHEN and CDR2 SYDVKM. The CDR3 spans 14 residues. V lost 8 bases and J lost 7; bases outside the gene matches: 8. The CDR3 DNA reads TGTGCCAGCGTCGTGGGACAGGGGTACCAGCCCCAGCATTTT. Residues: CASVVGQGYQPQHF.

This clonotype appeared many times. J is TRBJ2-6 and V is TRBV5-5; 10 bases match TRBD1. Germline lookup yields CDR1 SGHKS and CDR2 YYEKEE (reference sequence). J lost 3 bases, V lost 0 bases, and 6 bases had no gene match. The CDR3 consists of 18 residues. The CDR3 protein is CASSLGRQGAGGANVLTF. The CDR3 DNA reads as TGTGCCAGCAGCTTGGGTCGACAGGGGGCTGGTGGGGCCAACGTCCTGACTTTC. Filled out from reference TRBV5-5 and TRBJ2-6, the complete variable domain reads DAGVTQSPTHLIKTRGQQVTLRCSPISGHKSVSWYQQVLGQGPQFIFQYYEKEERGRGNFPDRFSARQFPNYSSELNVNALLLGDSALYLCASSLGRQGAGGANVLTFGAGSRLTVL.

This clonotype was detected a few times. The conserved phenylalanine or tryptophan is not found at the CDR3 terminus, so this likely reflects a read error. Because the CDR3's place on the DNA is in doubt, the DNA is left out and the CDR3 is given as listed by TCRdb. V and J are TRBV29-1 and TRBJ2-5; the D call TRBD2 from the table was never checked on the DNA. The CDR3 is 10 residues long, counting both termini. Germline CDR1 and CDR2: SQVTM and ANQGSEA. CDR3 sequence: CSARLAGGPI.

This clonotype was counted ten times or more. The chain employs TRBV6-2 or TRBV6-3 and TRBJ2-2; D gene ambiguous. Germline values: CDR1 MNHEY, CDR2 SVGEGT. The CDR3 covers 15 residues. V was clipped by 5 bases and J by 4 bases, with 14 bases between them. CDR3 coding DNA: TGTGCCAGCAGTGCGACTTCTGGCGTCACCGGGGAGCTGTTTTTT. It codes for CASSATSGVTGELFF.

In its sample, this clonotype was seen many times. J is TRBJ2-7 and V is TRBV5-1; tentative D call: TRBD1 (6 bases). Trimming shortened V by 0 bases and J by 2 bases, and 12 bases separated the two germline ends. From germline, CDR1 is SGHRS and CDR2 YFSETQ. This CDR3 has 15 residues. The CDR3 reads CASSLGQGRPYEQYF. CDR3 nucleotides: TGCGCCAGCAGCTTGGGGCAGGGGAGACCCTACGAGCAGTACTTC. The whole variable domain, remainder taken from reference TRBV5-1 and TRBJ2-7, is KAGVTQTPRYLIKTRGQQVTLSCSPISGHRSVSWYQQTPGQGLQFLFEYFSETQRNKGNFPGRFSGRQFSNSRSEMNVSTLELGDSALYLCASSLGQGRPYEQYFGPGTRLTVT.

Ten or more counts support this clonotype. The V call is TRBV7-2, the J call TRBJ2-4; D perhaps matches TRBD2 (6 bases). The length of the CDR3 is 16 residues. Germline V gene data show CDR1 as SGHTA and CDR2 as FQGNSA. Between the trimmed V and J ends, which lost 6 bases and 4 bases, there was a span of 19 bases. The CDR3 nucleotides read TGTGCCAGCAGTTTGCAGTCGGGAGCCAGAAAAAACATTCAGTACTTC. Amino acid sequence: CASSLQSGARKNIQYF.

This rearrangement joins TRBV4-3 to TRBJ1-4, with a weak D call TRBD1 (5 bases). Deletions cut 0 bases from V and 7 bases from J, with 9 bases between. The germline gives CDR1 LGHNA, CDR2 YSLEER. The CDR3 has 14 residues. The DNA of the CDR3 is TGCGCCAGCAGCCAAGATCACAGGAGTGAAAAACTGTTTTTT. Amino acids: CASSQDHRSEKLFF.

Note on this clonotype: Relative to the germline gene, one junction end is altered; a read error may explain this. V and J are TRBV5-1 and TRBJ2-1; D may correspond to TRBD1 or TRBD2 (5 bases each). Germline V CDR1 and CDR2: SGHRS, YFSETQ. CDR3 length equals 16 residues. The CDR3, as DNA: TGCGCCAGCAGCGCAACCGGACTGCCAGGGCCCGATGAGAAGTTCTTC. It is translated as CASSATGLPGPDEKFF.